Listed below are T cell receptor beta chains from one sample, sequenced in a study of beta chain features in type 1 diabetes. Profiled with immunoSEQ multiplex PCR; TCRdb holds only in-frame clones, not every one. The table includes about 190,000 clones, approximately 7.9% detected once. Sequenced: central memory CD4+ T cells from blood. The receptors here all came from a man aged 18 to 35 with type 1 diabetes. CDR3s include the opening cysteine and the closing phenylalanine or tryptophan. A D gene is named only where the DNA matches it firmly. Where a row states a size, it is once, few, many or the class of an expanded clone; other rows omit it.

j_gene	abundance	v_gene	d_gene	CDR3nt	CDR3aa
TRBJ1-2	NA	TRBV28	TRBD1	TGTGCCAGCACCTCCCCGGGACAGGGGGCATCGGGGTACGGCTACACCTTC	CASTSPGQGASGYGYTF
TRBJ2-5	NA	TRBV7-2	TRBD2	TGTGCCAGCAGCCGCGGACTAGCAGACGAGACCCAGTACTTC	CASSRGLADETQYF
TRBJ2-7	NA	TRBV5-6	TRBD1	TGTGCCAGCCTCGTCCGGGACAGGGGAAACGAGCAGTACTTC	CASLVRDRGNEQYF
TRBJ1-2	few	TRBV11-2	TRBD1	TGTGCCAGCAGCGTAAGACAGGGTGACCTCTATGGCTACACCTTC	CASSVRQGDLYGYTF
TRBJ1-2	NA	TRBV5-4	NA	TGTGCCAGCAGCTTACAGGAAAGCGTGGGCTACACCTTC	CASSLQESVGYTF
TRBJ2-5	few	TRBV28	TRBD2	TGTGCCAGCGGGACCGGGGGCGGGGGGTTGTCGGAGACCCAGTACTTC	CASGTGGGGLSETQYF
TRBJ1-5	NA	TRBV28	NA	TGTGCCAGCAGGAGGGACAACAATCAGCCCCAGCATTTT	CASRRDNNQPQHF
TRBJ2-3	few	TRBV19	NA	TGTGCCAGTAGGTTAGCGGACCTCACAGATACGCAGTATTTT	CASRLADLTDTQYF
TRBJ1-5	NA	TRBV29-1	TRBD1	TGCAGCGTTGAAATGCGGGACAGGGGAGGGAATCAGCCCCAGCATTTT	CSVEMRDRGGNQPQHF
TRBJ2-5	few	TRBV27	NA	TGTGCCAGCAGCTTCAACCAGGGGGGAGAGACCCAGTACTTC	CASSFNQGGETQYF
TRBJ2-1	few	TRBV4-2	NA	TGTGCCAGCAGCTTGGTCGCTAGGAGGGATGAGCAGTTCTTC	CASSLVARRDEQFF
TRBJ2-1	few	TRBV7-9	NA	TGTGCCAGCAGCATCACGGGAGAAGGGGAGCAGTTCTTC	CASSITGEGEQFF
TRBJ2-3	few	TRBV7-2	NA	TGTGCCAGCAGCCGCTTGACTGGCGCCCCAGATACGCAGTATTTT	CASSRLTGAPDTQYF
TRBJ2-7	NA	TRBV28	NA	TGTGCCAGCAGTTTATCACGGGACGAGCAGTACTTC	CASSLSRDEQYF
TRBJ1-4	NA	TRBV18	NA	TGTGCCAGCTCCCCTGCATGGGGCCCCCAGGAACTGTTTTTT	CASSPAWGPQELFF
TRBJ2-7	NA	TRBV25-1	NA	TGTGCCAGCAACGAGGGGGTTGGTTACGAGCAGTACTTC	CASNEGVGYEQYF
TRBJ2-5	few	TRBV10-2	TRBD1	TGCGCCAGCAGTGAGTCGAAGAGGGGGCCGGAGACCCAGTACTTC	CASSESKRGPETQYF
TRBJ2-4	NA	TRBV2	NA	TGTGCCAGCAGTAAACAGGGAGCCAAAAACATTCAGTACTTC	CASSKQGAKNIQYF
TRBJ1-5	NA	TRBV5-1	NA	TGCGCCACCTCGACTTTTCCGGACAATCAGCCCCAGCATTTT	CATSTFPDNQPQHF
TRBJ1-1	NA	TRBV4-2	NA	TGTGCCAGCAGCCAAGCCAGGGGTGGGGAAGCTTTCTTT	CASSQARGGEAFF
TRBJ2-5	NA	TRBV18	NA	TGTGCCAGCTCACCAACAAACAGGGGAGGTGGTGAGACCCAGTACTTC	CASSPTNRGGGETQYF
TRBJ2-7	once	TRBV18	TRBD2	TGTGCCAGCTCACTGGGAAGCGGGGGTCGGATGTACGAGCAGTACTTC	CASSLGSGGRMYEQYF
TRBJ1-5	NA	TRBV4-1	TRBD1	TGCGCCAGCAGCCAAGATCCCGAGGGGGCTTTCCTTAGGGATCAGCCCCAGCATTTT	CASSQDPEGAFLRDQPQHF
TRBJ2-5	NA	TRBV6-1	NA	TGTGCCAGCAGTAGGACTTTTCAAGAGACCCAGTACTTC	CASSRTFQETQYF
TRBJ2-3	few	TRBV18	TRBD1	TGTGCCAGCTCACCTCTGACAGGGGGGAGAGATACGCAGTATTTT	CASSPLTGGRDTQYF
TRBJ2-1	few	TRBV5-6	NA	TGTGCCAGCAGCACACGGCTTGACCCGGCATCTAGCTCCTACAATGAGCAGTTCTTC	CASSTRLDPASSSYNEQFF
TRBJ2-1	many	TRBV30	TRBD1	TGTGCCTGGAGTGTACTCGATAGGGGGCAGGGAATCTTC	CAWSVLDRGQGIF
TRBJ2-2	many	TRBV29-1	NA	TGCAGCGTTGTTACAGCCTCAGATTCGAACACCGGGGAGCTGTTTTTT	CSVVTASDSNTGELFF
TRBJ2-3	NA	TRBV14	TRBD2	TGTGCCAGCAGCCCCTGGACTAGCGGGGGGGCAGATACGCAGTATTTT	CASSPWTSGGADTQYF
TRBJ2-7	many	TRBV7-2	TRBD2	TGTGCCAGCAGCTTAGCGGCGGGGGGGCAATACGAGCAGTACTTC	CASSLAAGGQYEQYF
TRBJ1-4	few	TRBV7-9	TRBD1	TGTGCCAGCAGCCGACAGGGACGGAATGAAAAACTGTTTTTT	CASSRQGRNEKLFF
TRBJ1-2	few	TRBV5-6	NA	TGTGCCAGCAGCTTGGGTGGAGGGTCTGGCTACACCTTC	CASSLGGGSGYTF
TRBJ2-1	NA	TRBV29-1	TRBD1	TGCGCAAACCGGGGACAGGGGGATGAGCAGTTCTTC	CANRGQGDEQFF
TRBJ1-3	NA	TRBV5-6	NA	TGTGCCAGCAGTCAACAGAGCTCTGGAAACACCATATATTTT	CASSQQSSGNTIYF
TRBJ2-1	NA	TRBV5-1	TRBD1	TGCGCCAGCAGCCCGGGACAGATTAACAATGAGCAGTTCTTC	CASSPGQINNEQFF
TRBJ2-7	NA	TRBV5-1	NA	TGCGCCAGCAGCTTCGGTCCGCGGACGGGGTGGGATTGGGACTTC	CASSFGPRTGWDWDF
TRBJ1-2	many	TRBV29-1	NA	TGCAGCGTTGTTCAACATATTAACTATGGCTACACCTTC	CSVVQHINYGYTF
TRBJ2-7	NA	TRBV4-3	NA	TGCGCCAGCAGCCAAGATCAGGCTTCCTACGAGCAGTACTTC	CASSQDQASYEQYF
TRBJ2-3	NA	TRBV30	NA	TGTGCCTGGAGTGTAGGGGGGGGCACAGATACGCAGTATTTT	CAWSVGGGTDTQYF
TRBJ2-7	NA	TRBV4-1	TRBD1	TGCGCCAGCAGCCAAGGGGCAACAGGGGCCTCCTACGAGCAGTACTTC	CASSQGATGASYEQYF